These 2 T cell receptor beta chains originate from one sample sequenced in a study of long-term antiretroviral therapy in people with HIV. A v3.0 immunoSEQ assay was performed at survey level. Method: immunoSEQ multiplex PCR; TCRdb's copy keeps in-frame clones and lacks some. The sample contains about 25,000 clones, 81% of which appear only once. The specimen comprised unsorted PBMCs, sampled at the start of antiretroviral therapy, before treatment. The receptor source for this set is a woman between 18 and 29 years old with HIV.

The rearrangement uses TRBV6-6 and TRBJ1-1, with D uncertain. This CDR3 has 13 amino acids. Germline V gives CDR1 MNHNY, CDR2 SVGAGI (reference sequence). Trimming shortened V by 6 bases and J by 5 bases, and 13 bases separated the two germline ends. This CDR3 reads CASSPRGETEAFF. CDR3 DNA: TGTGCCAGCAGCCCTAGAGGTGAAACTGAAGCTTTCTTT.

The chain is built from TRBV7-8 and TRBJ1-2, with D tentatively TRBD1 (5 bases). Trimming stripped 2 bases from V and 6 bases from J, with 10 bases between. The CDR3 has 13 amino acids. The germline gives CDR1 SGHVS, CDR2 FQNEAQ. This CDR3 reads CASSLSRAHGYTF. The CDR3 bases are TGTGCCAGCAGCTTATCCAGGGCCCATGGCTACACCTTC.